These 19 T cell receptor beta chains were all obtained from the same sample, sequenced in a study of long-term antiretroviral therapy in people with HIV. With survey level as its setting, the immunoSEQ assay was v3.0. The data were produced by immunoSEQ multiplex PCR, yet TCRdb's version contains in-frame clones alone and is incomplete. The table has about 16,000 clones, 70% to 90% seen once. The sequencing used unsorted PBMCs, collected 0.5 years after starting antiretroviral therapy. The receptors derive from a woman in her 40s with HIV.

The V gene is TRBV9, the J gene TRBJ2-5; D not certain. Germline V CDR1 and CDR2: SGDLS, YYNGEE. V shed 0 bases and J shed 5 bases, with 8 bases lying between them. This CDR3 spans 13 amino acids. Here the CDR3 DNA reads TGTGCCAGCAGCGTAGGAGGCGCCGAGACCCAGTACTTC. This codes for CASSVGGAETQYF.

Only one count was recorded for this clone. The CDR3 nucleotides are TGTGCCAGCAGCTCGGAGGCGGCGACCCAGTACTTC. Residues: CASSSEAATQYF. The chain uses TRBV5-6 and TRBJ2-5; perhaps TRBD2 as D (5 bases). The ends were cut back, 3 bases at V and 7 bases at J, with 10 bases in the middle. The CDR3 is made up of 12 amino acids. The germline V gene encodes CDR1 SGHDT and CDR2 YYEEEE.

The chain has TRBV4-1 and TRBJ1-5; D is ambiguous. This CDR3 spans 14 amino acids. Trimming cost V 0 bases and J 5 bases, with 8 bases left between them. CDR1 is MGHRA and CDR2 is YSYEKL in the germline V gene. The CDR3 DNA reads TGCGCCAGCAGCCAAGAGTTAGTGTATCAGCCCCAGCATTTT. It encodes CASSQELVYQPQHF.

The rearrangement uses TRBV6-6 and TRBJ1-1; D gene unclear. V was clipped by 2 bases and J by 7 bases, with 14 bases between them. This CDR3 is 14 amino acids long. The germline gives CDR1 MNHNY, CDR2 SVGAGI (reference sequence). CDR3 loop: CASSYRLSSGEAFF. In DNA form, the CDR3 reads TGTGCCAGCAGTTACCGGTTGTCTTCTGGTGAAGCTTTCTTT.

CDR3 region: CASSLAKTEAFF. The CDR3 DNA follows: TGTGCCAGCAGCTTGGCAAAGACCGAAGCTTTCTTT. This sequence joins TRBV5-5 and TRBJ1-1; D is unclear. V lost 0 bases, J lost 8 bases, and 8 bases lay in between. Germline loops: CDR1 SGHKS, CDR2 YYEKEE (reference sequence). The CDR3 totals 12 residues.

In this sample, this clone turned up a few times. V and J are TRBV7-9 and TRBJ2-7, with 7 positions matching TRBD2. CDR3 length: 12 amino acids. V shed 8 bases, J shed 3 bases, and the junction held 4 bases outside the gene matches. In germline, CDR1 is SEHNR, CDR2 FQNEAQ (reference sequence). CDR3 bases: TGTGCCAGCGGGACTACCCACTACGAGCAGTACTTC. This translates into CASGTTHYEQYF.

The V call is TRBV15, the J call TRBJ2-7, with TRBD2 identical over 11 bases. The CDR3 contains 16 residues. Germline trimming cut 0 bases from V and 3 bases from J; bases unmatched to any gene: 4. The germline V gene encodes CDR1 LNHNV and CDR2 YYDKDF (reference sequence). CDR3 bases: TGTGCCACCAGCAGAGAACTAGCGGGAGTAGGCTACGAGCAGTACTTC. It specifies CATSRELAGVGYEQYF.

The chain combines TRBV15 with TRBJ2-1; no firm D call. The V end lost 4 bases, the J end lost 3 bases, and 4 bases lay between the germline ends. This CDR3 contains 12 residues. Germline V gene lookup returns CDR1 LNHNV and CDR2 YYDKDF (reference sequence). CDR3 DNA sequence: TGTGCCACCAGCACCCACTACAATGAGCAGTTCTTC. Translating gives CATSTHYNEQFF.

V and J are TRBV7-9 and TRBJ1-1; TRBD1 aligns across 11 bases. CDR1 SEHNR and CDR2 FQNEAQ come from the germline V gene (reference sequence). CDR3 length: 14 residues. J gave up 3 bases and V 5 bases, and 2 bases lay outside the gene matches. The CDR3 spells CASSTGQGDTEAFF. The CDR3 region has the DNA TGTGCCAGCAGCACGGGACAGGGGGACACTGAAGCTTTCTTT.

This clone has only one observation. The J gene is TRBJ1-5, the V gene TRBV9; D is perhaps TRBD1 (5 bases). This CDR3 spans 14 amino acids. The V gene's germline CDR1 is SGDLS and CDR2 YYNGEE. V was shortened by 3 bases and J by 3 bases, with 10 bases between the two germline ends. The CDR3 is CASSAAGINQPQHF. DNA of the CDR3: TGTGCCAGCAGCGCAGCAGGGATCAATCAGCCCCAGCATTTT.

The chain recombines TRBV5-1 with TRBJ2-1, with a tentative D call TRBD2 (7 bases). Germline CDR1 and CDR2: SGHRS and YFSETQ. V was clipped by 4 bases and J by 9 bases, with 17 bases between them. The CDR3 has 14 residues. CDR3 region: CASSQVRGGGEQFF. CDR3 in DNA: TGCGCCAGCAGCCAGGTCAGGGGCGGGGGTGAGCAGTTCTTC.

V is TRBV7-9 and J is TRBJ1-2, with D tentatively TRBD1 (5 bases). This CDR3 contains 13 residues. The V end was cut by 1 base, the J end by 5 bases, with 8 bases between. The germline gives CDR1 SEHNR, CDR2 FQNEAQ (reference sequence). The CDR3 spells CASSLGQGYGYTF. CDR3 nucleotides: TGTGCCAGCAGCTTAGGGCAGGGTTATGGCTACACCTTC.

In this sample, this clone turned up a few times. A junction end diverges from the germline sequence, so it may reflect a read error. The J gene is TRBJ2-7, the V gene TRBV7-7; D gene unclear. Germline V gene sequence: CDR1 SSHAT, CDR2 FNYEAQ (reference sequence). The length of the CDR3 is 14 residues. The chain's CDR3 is CASSLGQASYEQYF. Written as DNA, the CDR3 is TGTGCTAGCAGCTTAGGGCAGGCGTCCTACGAGCAGTACTTC.

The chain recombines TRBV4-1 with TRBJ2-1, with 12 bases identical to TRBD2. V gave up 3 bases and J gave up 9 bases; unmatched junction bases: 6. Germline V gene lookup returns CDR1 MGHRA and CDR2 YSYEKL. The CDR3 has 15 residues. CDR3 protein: CASSHLAGGVVEQFF. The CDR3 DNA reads TGCGCCAGCAGCCACCTAGCGGGAGGGGTGGTTGAGCAGTTCTTC.

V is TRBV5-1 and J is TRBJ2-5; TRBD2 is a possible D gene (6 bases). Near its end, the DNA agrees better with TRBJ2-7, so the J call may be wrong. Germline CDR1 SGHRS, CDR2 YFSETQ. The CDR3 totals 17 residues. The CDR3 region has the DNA TGCGCCAGCAGCTTGGGGGGCACCGGGACTGCGGCCAGCGAGCAGTACTTC. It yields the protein CASSLGGTGTAASEQYF.

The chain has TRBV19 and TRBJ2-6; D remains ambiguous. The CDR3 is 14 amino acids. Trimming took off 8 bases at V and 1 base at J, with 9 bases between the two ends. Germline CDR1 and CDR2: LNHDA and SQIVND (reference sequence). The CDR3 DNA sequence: TGTGCCAGTTGCCCCCAATCTGGGGCCAACGTCCTGACTTTC. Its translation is CASCPQSGANVLTF.

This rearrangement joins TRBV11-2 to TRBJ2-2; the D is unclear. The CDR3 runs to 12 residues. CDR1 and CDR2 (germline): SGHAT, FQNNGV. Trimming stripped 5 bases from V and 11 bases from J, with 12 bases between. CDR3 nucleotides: TGTGCCAGCAGCCTAAACCCGGCCGAGCTGTTTTTT. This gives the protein CASSLNPAELFF.

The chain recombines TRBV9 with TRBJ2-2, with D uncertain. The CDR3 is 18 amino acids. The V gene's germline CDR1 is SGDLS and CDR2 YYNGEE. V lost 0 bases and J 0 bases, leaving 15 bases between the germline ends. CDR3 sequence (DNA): TGTGCCAGCAGCGTAGATCTGGGCAGCTACGCGAACACCGGGGAGCTGTTTTTT. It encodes CASSVDLGSYANTGELFF. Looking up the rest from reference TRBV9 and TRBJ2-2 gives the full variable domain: DSGVTQTPKHLITATGQRVTLRCSPRSGDLSVYWYQQSLDQGLQFLIQYYNGEERAKGNILERFSAQQFPDLHSELNLSSLELGDSALYFCASSVDLGSYANTGELFFGEGSRLTVL.

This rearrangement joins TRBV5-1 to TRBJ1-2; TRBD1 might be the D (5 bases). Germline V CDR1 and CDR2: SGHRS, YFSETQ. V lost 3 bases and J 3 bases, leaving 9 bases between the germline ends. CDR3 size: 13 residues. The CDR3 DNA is TGCGCCAGCAGCTCCGGGACGGACTATGGCTACACCTTC. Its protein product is CASSSGTDYGYTF.